This TCR beta chain was sequenced in a study of T cell responses to AZD1222 COVID-19 vaccine. Assay: immunoSEQ multiplex PCR; the TCRdb copy retains only in-frame clones and omits some. Here the sample spans approximately 120,000 clones, roughly 86% being singletons. This clone was seen only once. Its target is unknown. Study-level results: Epitopes outside B.1.351 and B.1.1.7 mutated regions reportedly drew nearly half of spike TCRs.

The CDR3 covers 16 residues. The germline V gene has CDR1 SGHNT and CDR2 YYREEE (reference sequence). The J segment lost 4 bases and the V segment lost 1 base, leaving 7 bases of the junction unmatched. This TCR was recovered from an adult in good health. The rearrangement uses TRBV5-4 and TRBJ2-2, with TRBD1 identical over 7 bases. Specimen: peripheral blood, collected on day 0 of MenACWY control vaccination. The CDR3, as DNA: TGTGCCAGCAGCTTGCTGGCGAGGGGGCTCACCGGGGAGCTGTTTTTT. This gives the protein CASSLLARGLTGELFF.